The rows below give T cell receptor beta chains drawn from one sample of a study of human T cells and chemical hapten exposure. TCRdb used MiXCR to reprocess the RACE reads, holding one entry per CDR3 protein. The sample has roughly 38,000 distinct CDR3 sequences, 8% to 10% seen once; the top ten hold approximately 24%. The source was whole blood, collected in connection with sensitization to the hapten diphenylcyclopropenone (DPC). These receptors were collected from a man aged 45 to 65 with alopecia areata. Some clones in this sample may be carry-over from other donors' samples. CDR3s include the opening cysteine and the closing phenylalanine or tryptophan. The order of the fields is CDR3 DNA, CDR3 protein, clone size, V gene, J gene, D gene. D genes are given only for firm matches. Not every row has a clone size; where given, it reads once, few, many or a size class.

CDR3 DNA: TGTGCCAGCAGCGTAGGGAGAGGCCTTAGCTCCTACGAGCAGTACTTC
CDR3 protein: CASSVGRGLSSYEQYF
clone size: many
V gene: TRBV9
J gene: TRBJ2-7
D gene: -

CDR3 DNA: TGTGCCAGCAGCTTAGGTTTGGGCAGGGCGGAAGCTTTCTTT
CDR3 protein: CASSLGLGRAEAFF
clone size: many
V gene: TRBV11-2
J gene: TRBJ1-1
D gene: -

CDR3 DNA: TGTGCCTGGAGTGTAGCGGGAGGGGGGTACGAGCAGTACTTC
CDR3 protein: CAWSVAGGGYEQYF
clone size: many
V gene: TRBV30
J gene: TRBJ2-7
D gene: TRBD2

CDR3 DNA: TGTGCCAGCAGCCCAGGGATCGCTGGAAACACCATATATTTT
CDR3 protein: CASSPGIAGNTIYF
clone size: few
V gene: TRBV7-9
J gene: TRBJ1-3
D gene: -

CDR3 DNA: TGCAGCGTTGAAGAAGGAATCTACGAGCAGTACTTC
CDR3 protein: CSVEEGIYEQYF
clone size: -
V gene: TRBV29-1
J gene: TRBJ2-7
D gene: -

CDR3 DNA: TGCGCCAGCAGCTTACGCAAAGGGGAGACCCAGTACTTC
CDR3 protein: CASSLRKGETQYF
clone size: -
V gene: TRBV5-1
J gene: TRBJ2-5
D gene: -

CDR3 DNA: TGTGCCAGCAGCACGTCAGGGCCTGGAAATGAGCAGTTCTTC
CDR3 protein: CASSTSGPGNEQFF
clone size: few
V gene: TRBV7-2
J gene: TRBJ2-1
D gene: -

CDR3 DNA: TGTGCCAGCAGCGACTGGATCCTCTACGAGCAGTACTTC
CDR3 protein: CASSDWILYEQYF
clone size: many
V gene: TRBV6-2/TRBV6-3
J gene: TRBJ2-7
D gene: -

CDR3 DNA: TGCGCCAGCAGTCTCGGACCCATAACCTACGAGCAGTACTTC
CDR3 protein: CASSLGPITYEQYF
clone size: many
V gene: TRBV5-1
J gene: TRBJ2-7
D gene: -

CDR3 DNA: TGTGCCAGGAGGAGTCTAGGTTACGAGCAGTACTTC
CDR3 protein: CARRSLGYEQYF
clone size: few
V gene: TRBV19
J gene: TRBJ2-7
D gene: -

CDR3 DNA: TGTGCCAGCTCACCGCAACAGGGGAATGAAAAACTGTTTTTT
CDR3 protein: CASSPQQGNEKLFF
clone size: few
V gene: TRBV18
J gene: TRBJ1-4
D gene: TRBD1

CDR3 DNA: TGTGCCAGCACAGTCAGGGGATCTGAGCAGTTCTTC
CDR3 protein: CASTVRGSEQFF
clone size: -
V gene: TRBV6-1
J gene: TRBJ2-1
D gene: -

CDR3 DNA: TGTGCCAGCAGCCCCCTCGGCGGACTAGCGGGAGTTGAGCAGTACTTC
CDR3 protein: CASSPLGGLAGVEQYF
clone size: many
V gene: TRBV7-8
J gene: TRBJ2-7
D gene: TRBD2

CDR3 DNA: TGTGCCAGTAGTCCCCGACAGGGGGCCGGGGAGCTGTTTTTT
CDR3 protein: CASSPRQGAGELFF
clone size: many
V gene: TRBV19
J gene: TRBJ2-2
D gene: TRBD1

CDR3 DNA: TGCGCCAGCAGCCCGACTAGCGGGAGGGATTCGGAGCAGTTCTTC
CDR3 protein: CASSPTSGRDSEQFF
clone size: many
V gene: TRBV5-1
J gene: TRBJ2-1
D gene: TRBD2

CDR3 DNA: TGCAGCGGTAGGGACACTGAAGCTTTCTTT
CDR3 protein: CSGRDTEAFF
clone size: -
V gene: TRBV29-1
J gene: TRBJ1-1
D gene: -

CDR3 DNA: TGTGCCAGCGCCTTGGGGGACGGTTCCACAGATACGCAGTATTTT
CDR3 protein: CASALGDGSTDTQYF
clone size: few
V gene: TRBV12-3/TRBV12-4
J gene: TRBJ2-3
D gene: -

CDR3 DNA: TGTGCCAGCAGAACGACAGGGGGCAATCAGCCCCAGCATTTT
CDR3 protein: CASRTTGGNQPQHF
clone size: -
V gene: TRBV12-3/TRBV12-4
J gene: TRBJ1-5
D gene: TRBD1

CDR3 DNA: TGTGCCAGCAGCTTGACAGGGGGCTCCAGGGGGGCCCAGTACTTC
CDR3 protein: CASSLTGGSRGAQYF
clone size: -
V gene: TRBV28
J gene: TRBJ2-5
D gene: TRBD1

CDR3 DNA: TGTGCCAGTCTCGACAGGAGCTCCTACAATGAGCAGTTCTTC
CDR3 protein: CASLDRSSYNEQFF
clone size: once
V gene: TRBV28
J gene: TRBJ2-1
D gene: -

CDR3 DNA: TGTGCCAGCAGTTACGAGTGGGCTGAAGCTTTCTTT
CDR3 protein: CASSYEWAEAFF
clone size: many
V gene: TRBV6-6
J gene: TRBJ1-1
D gene: -

CDR3 DNA: TGTGCCAGTAGTGCGGGAAACACCGGGGAGCTGTTTTTT
CDR3 protein: CASSAGNTGELFF
clone size: -
V gene: TRBV19
J gene: TRBJ2-2
D gene: -

CDR3 DNA: TGCAGTGCTAGCGACTCCTTCACCGGGGAGCTGTTTTTT
CDR3 protein: CSASDSFTGELFF
clone size: many
V gene: TRBV20-1
J gene: TRBJ2-2
D gene: -

CDR3 DNA: TGTGCCAGCAGTAAGCCGACTAGCGGGTACTACGAGCAGTACTTC
CDR3 protein: CASSKPTSGYYEQYF
clone size: many
V gene: TRBV25-1
J gene: TRBJ2-7
D gene: TRBD2

CDR3 DNA: TGTGCCAGCAGTCCGCGGGCCGGGGAGCTGTTTTTT
CDR3 protein: CASSPRAGELFF
clone size: few
V gene: TRBV28
J gene: TRBJ2-2
D gene: -

CDR3 DNA: TGTGCCAGCAGCTTAGCGGGAAGTTACGAGCAGTACTTC
CDR3 protein: CASSLAGSYEQYF
clone size: -
V gene: TRBV7-3
J gene: TRBJ2-7
D gene: -

CDR3 DNA: TGCGCCAGCAGCCTTACTGGCGGCCGGTCTAATGAAAAACTGTTTTTT
CDR3 protein: CASSLTGGRSNEKLFF
clone size: few
V gene: TRBV5-1
J gene: TRBJ1-4
D gene: -

CDR3 DNA: TGTGCCAGCAGCTTTTGGTCTCTCAATTCACCCCTCCACTTT
CDR3 protein: CASSFWSLNSPLHF
clone size: many
V gene: TRBV5-4
J gene: TRBJ1-6
D gene: -

CDR3 DNA: TGTGCCAGCAGTTTATCTTTAGATACGCAGTATTTT
CDR3 protein: CASSLSLDTQYF
clone size: few
V gene: TRBV27
J gene: TRBJ2-3
D gene: -

CDR3 DNA: TGTGCCATCAGCCCCGGGACTAGCGGCTCCTACGAGCAGTACTTC
CDR3 protein: CAISPGTSGSYEQYF
clone size: many
V gene: TRBV10-3
J gene: TRBJ2-7
D gene: TRBD2

CDR3 DNA: TGCAGTGCTCCGACAGGGACCGAATCACCCCTCCACTTT
CDR3 protein: CSAPTGTESPLHF
clone size: few
V gene: TRBV20-1
J gene: TRBJ1-6
D gene: TRBD1

CDR3 DNA: TGTGCCAGCCAGGGAGATACGCAGTATTTT
CDR3 protein: CASQGDTQYF
clone size: few
V gene: TRBV7-8
J gene: TRBJ2-3
D gene: -

CDR3 DNA: TGTGCCAGCAGCACCCAGGAGCGGTACAATGAGCAGTTCTTC
CDR3 protein: CASSTQERYNEQFF
clone size: many
V gene: TRBV7-3
J gene: TRBJ2-1
D gene: -

CDR3 DNA: TGCAGCGTGGGAGGGGACAAGAGCAATCAGCCCCAGCATTTT
CDR3 protein: CSVGGDKSNQPQHF
clone size: few
V gene: TRBV29-1
J gene: TRBJ1-5
D gene: -

CDR3 DNA: TGTGCCAGCAGTTCCCAGGGGGATCGCTACACCTTC
CDR3 protein: CASSSQGDRYTF
clone size: many
V gene: TRBV28
J gene: TRBJ1-2
D gene: TRBD1

CDR3 DNA: TGCAGCACCAGACTCGGACAGGAGCAAGAGACCCAGTACTTC
CDR3 protein: CSTRLGQEQETQYF
clone size: few
V gene: TRBV29-1
J gene: TRBJ2-5
D gene: TRBD1

CDR3 DNA: TGTGCCAGCGGCCGGTCCTATGGCTACACCTTC
CDR3 protein: CASGRSYGYTF
clone size: -
V gene: TRBV7-9
J gene: TRBJ1-2
D gene: -

CDR3 DNA: TGCAGCGTTGCGGGACTAGCGGGAGAGACCCAGTACTTC
CDR3 protein: CSVAGLAGETQYF
clone size: few
V gene: TRBV29-1
J gene: TRBJ2-5
D gene: TRBD2

CDR3 DNA: TGTGCCAGCAGTGAAAGATTGGGGGGTCAGCCCCAGCATTTT
CDR3 protein: CASSERLGGQPQHF
clone size: many
V gene: TRBV2
J gene: TRBJ1-5
D gene: -

CDR3 DNA: TGCGCCAGCAGCCCGGCTGTTGGCCTCGAGCAGTACTTC
CDR3 protein: CASSPAVGLEQYF
clone size: -
V gene: TRBV5-1
J gene: TRBJ2-7
D gene: -

CDR3 DNA: TGCAGTGCTCCCCCCGGAGGCTCTGGGGCCAACGTCCTGACTTTC
CDR3 protein: CSAPPGGSGANVLTF
clone size: -
V gene: TRBV20-1
J gene: TRBJ2-6
D gene: -

CDR3 DNA: TGCGCCAGCAGCTTGGCAGGACACGTCCCCAAGACCCAGTACTTC
CDR3 protein: CASSLAGHVPKTQYF
clone size: few
V gene: TRBV5-1
J gene: TRBJ2-5
D gene: -

CDR3 DNA: TGCGCCAGCAGCCAGGACAGGACAGGGGGATTCACAGATACGCAGTATTTT
CDR3 protein: CASSQDRTGGFTDTQYF
clone size: few
V gene: TRBV4-3
J gene: TRBJ2-3
D gene: TRBD1

CDR3 DNA: TGTGCCAGCAGCCCGTTCAGCTCCGGGGAGCTGTTTTTT
CDR3 protein: CASSPFSSGELFF
clone size: many
V gene: TRBV3-1
J gene: TRBJ2-2
D gene: -

CDR3 DNA: TGCGCCAGCATCTCCGGGACCTCCTACGAGCAGTACTTC
CDR3 protein: CASISGTSYEQYF
clone size: many
V gene: TRBV10-2
J gene: TRBJ2-7
D gene: -

CDR3 DNA: TGTGCCAGTAGTCCTCCCCGGGGGGCAGGCAATCAGCCCCAGCATTTT
CDR3 protein: CASSPPRGAGNQPQHF
clone size: many
V gene: TRBV19
J gene: TRBJ1-5
D gene: -

CDR3 DNA: TGCAGCGTTCAGGGGGCGCTGGGAGCCTACGAGCAGTACTTC
CDR3 protein: CSVQGALGAYEQYF
clone size: -
V gene: TRBV29-1
J gene: TRBJ2-7
D gene: TRBD1

CDR3 DNA: TGCAGTGCTAGTAAAGTGGGACCTTACAATGAGCAGTTCTTC
CDR3 protein: CSASKVGPYNEQFF
clone size: many
V gene: TRBV20-1
J gene: TRBJ2-1
D gene: -

CDR3 DNA: TGTGCCAGCAGTTTGGGCCAGGGGGCGCTCGGCTACACCTTC
CDR3 protein: CASSLGQGALGYTF
clone size: few
V gene: TRBV28
J gene: TRBJ1-2
D gene: TRBD1

CDR3 DNA: TGCAGCGCGGGGCCTACTAGCGGGAGTATCTACGAGCAGTACTTC
CDR3 protein: CSAGPTSGSIYEQYF
clone size: -
V gene: TRBV29-1
J gene: TRBJ2-7
D gene: TRBD2

CDR3 DNA: TGTGCCAGCAGCCAAGATTCAGGCGGCTCCTACGAGCAGTACTTC
CDR3 protein: CASSQDSGGSYEQYF
clone size: -
V gene: TRBV4-2
J gene: TRBJ2-7
D gene: -

CDR3 DNA: TGTGCCAGCAGTTACTCCAGCGAGTACAATGAGCAGTTCTTC
CDR3 protein: CASSYSSEYNEQFF
clone size: medium-sized
V gene: TRBV6-2/TRBV6-3
J gene: TRBJ2-1
D gene: -

CDR3 DNA: TGTGCCAGCAGTGACAGGGCCTTGGGCACTGAAGCTTTCTTT
CDR3 protein: CASSDRALGTEAFF
clone size: few
V gene: TRBV28
J gene: TRBJ1-1
D gene: TRBD1

CDR3 DNA: TGTGCCACCGCGACAGGGGGGAGAGAGACCCAGTACTTC
CDR3 protein: CATATGGRETQYF
clone size: -
V gene: TRBV24-1
J gene: TRBJ2-5
D gene: TRBD1

CDR3 DNA: TGCAGCGTTGAACGATGGAGGGGCGAGCAGTTCTTC
CDR3 protein: CSVERWRGEQFF
clone size: many
V gene: TRBV29-1
J gene: TRBJ2-1
D gene: -